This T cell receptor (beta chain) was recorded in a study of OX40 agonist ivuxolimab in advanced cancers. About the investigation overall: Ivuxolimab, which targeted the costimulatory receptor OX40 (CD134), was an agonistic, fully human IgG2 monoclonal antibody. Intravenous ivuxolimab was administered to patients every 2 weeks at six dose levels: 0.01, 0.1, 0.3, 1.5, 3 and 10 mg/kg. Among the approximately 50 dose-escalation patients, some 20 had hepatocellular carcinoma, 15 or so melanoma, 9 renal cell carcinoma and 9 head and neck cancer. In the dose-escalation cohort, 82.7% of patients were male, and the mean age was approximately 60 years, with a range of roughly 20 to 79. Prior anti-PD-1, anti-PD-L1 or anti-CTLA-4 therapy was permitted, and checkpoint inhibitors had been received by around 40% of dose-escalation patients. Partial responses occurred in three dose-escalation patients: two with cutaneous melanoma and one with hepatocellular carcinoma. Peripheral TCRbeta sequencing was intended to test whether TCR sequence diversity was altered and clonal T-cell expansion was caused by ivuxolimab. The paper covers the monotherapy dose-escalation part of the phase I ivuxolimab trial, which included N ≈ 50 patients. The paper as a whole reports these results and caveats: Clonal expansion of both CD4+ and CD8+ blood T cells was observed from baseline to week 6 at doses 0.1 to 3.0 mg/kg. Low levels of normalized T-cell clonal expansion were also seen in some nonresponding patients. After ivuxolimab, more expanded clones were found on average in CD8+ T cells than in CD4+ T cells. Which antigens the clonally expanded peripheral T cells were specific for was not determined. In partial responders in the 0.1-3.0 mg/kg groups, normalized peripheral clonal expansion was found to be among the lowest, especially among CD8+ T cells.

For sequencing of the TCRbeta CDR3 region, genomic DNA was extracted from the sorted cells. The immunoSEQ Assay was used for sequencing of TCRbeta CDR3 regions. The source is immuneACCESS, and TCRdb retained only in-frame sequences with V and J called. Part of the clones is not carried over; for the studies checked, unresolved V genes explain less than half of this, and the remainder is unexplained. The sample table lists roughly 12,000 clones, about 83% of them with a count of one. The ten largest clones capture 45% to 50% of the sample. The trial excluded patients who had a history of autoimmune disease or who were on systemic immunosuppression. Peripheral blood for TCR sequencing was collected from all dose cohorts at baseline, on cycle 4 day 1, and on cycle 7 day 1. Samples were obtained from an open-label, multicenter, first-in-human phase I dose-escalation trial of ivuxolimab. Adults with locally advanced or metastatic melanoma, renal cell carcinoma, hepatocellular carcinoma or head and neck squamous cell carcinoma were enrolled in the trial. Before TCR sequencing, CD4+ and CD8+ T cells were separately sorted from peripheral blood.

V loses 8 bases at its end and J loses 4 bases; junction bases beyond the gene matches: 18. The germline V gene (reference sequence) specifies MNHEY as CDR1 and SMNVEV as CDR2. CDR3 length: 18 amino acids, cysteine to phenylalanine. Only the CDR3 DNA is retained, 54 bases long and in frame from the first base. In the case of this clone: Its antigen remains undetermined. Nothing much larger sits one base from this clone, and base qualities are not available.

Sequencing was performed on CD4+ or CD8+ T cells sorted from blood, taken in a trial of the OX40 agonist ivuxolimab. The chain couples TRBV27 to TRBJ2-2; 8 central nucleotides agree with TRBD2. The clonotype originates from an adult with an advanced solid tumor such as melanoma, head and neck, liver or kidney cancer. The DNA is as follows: TGTGCCAGCTTTGTGGGTCGCGGGAGGCCCGAATCCACCGGGGAGCTGTTTTTT. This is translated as CASFVGRGRPESTGELFF.